This is a list of T cell receptor beta chains from one sample in a study of T cells expressing NK-cell markers. Using the 5' RACE reads, TCRdb records one entry per CDR3 protein without DNA. In all, the sample yields some 600,000 distinct CDR3 sequences. Sequencing was performed on blood T cells: a sorted CD56 or NKG2C T cell subset, CD4+ or CD8+ T cells, or bulk PBMC T cells (not recorded which). The receptors stem from a man aged 18 to 29 in good health. Both conserved end residues are part of each CDR3.

V gene	J gene	CDR3 protein
TRBV5-1	TRBJ1-2	CASSLDLGGTNYGYTF
TRBV6-5	TRBJ2-2	CASSYQGTSGNTGELFF
TRBV6-5	TRBJ2-3	CASSYSWPSTDTQYF
TRBV5-1	TRBJ2-2	CASSEDGGWGTGELFF
TRBV6-5	TRBJ2-7	CASSYTPTGQTYEQYF
TRBV6-1	TRBJ2-2	CASRGAVARNTGELFF
TRBV10-3	TRBJ2-3	CAMGASGSVDTQYF
TRBV11-2	TRBJ2-2	CASSLDRFGQGAAGELFF
TRBV20-1	TRBJ1-5	CSARLPGPGGESNQPQHF
TRBV30	TRBJ1-5	CAWNPGQGSNQPQHF
TRBV12-3/TRBV12-4	TRBJ2-1	CASSLHPATSMNEQFF
TRBV7-8	TRBJ1-5	CASSPSGTGIIQPQHF
TRBV5-5	TRBJ2-5	CASSLEGQPTQYF
TRBV7-2	TRBJ2-3	CASSARLAGIGDTQYF
TRBV19	TRBJ2-3	CASSIDLEDTQYF
TRBV7-2	TRBJ1-5	CASSLVHSSSNQPQHF
TRBV18	TRBJ2-3	CASSLLGHDTQYF
TRBV6-2/TRBV6-3	TRBJ1-2	CASSYKRGGGYTF
TRBV28	TRBJ2-1	CASNPALPLRVQFF
TRBV6-5	TRBJ2-2	CASSYFRDSNTGELFF
TRBV29-1	TRBJ2-5	CSVEGGQGGETQYF
TRBV20-1	TRBJ2-7	CSASGTANVKQYF
TRBV20-1	TRBJ2-7	CSAISPAGGISYEQYF
TRBV7-2	TRBJ2-2	CASSLGTGPSTGELFF
TRBV15	TRBJ2-1	CATLKTGSYNEQFF
TRBV20-1	TRBJ2-5	CSARAPGTGRGQETQYF
TRBV9	TRBJ2-1	CASSPLAGLIPYNEQFF
TRBV9	TRBJ1-4	CASSVGGVAEKLFF
TRBV12-3/TRBV12-4	TRBJ1-5	CASSLGTGGGAQHF
TRBV12-3/TRBV12-4	TRBJ1-2	CASSGGTAWAGYTF
TRBV29-1	TRBJ2-3	CSIELSGKSTDTQYF
TRBV20-1	TRBJ2-3	CSAVGTGGGNTQYF
TRBV29-1	TRBJ2-2	CSVEGPGEGPDTGELFF